This T cell receptor beta chain was profiled in a study of human versus mouse CDR3 diversity and MHC coevolution. Study-level points and caveats: Compared with mice, human CDR3s carried more deletions and insertions on average.

On this clone itself: The antigen is not known.

Sequencing used immunoSEQ multiplex PCR; TCRdb keeps in-frame clones, though not all of them. The sample shows about 77,000 clones, 85% to 95% of them seen only once. This TCR was recovered from a person aged 30-70 years in good health. Material for sequencing was naive CD4+ T cells from blood. Subset defined: CD45RO-negative CD62L-positive naive CD4 T cells.

The CDR3 reads CSVEFVVLAKNIQYF. CDR3 nucleotides: TGCAGCGTTGAGTTTGTAGTTCTAGCCAAAAACATTCAGTACTTC. The J gene is TRBJ2-4, the V gene TRBV29-1; no firm D call. This CDR3 has 15 residues. Trimming left V 3 bases short and J 0 bases short, with 12 bases between. Germline loops: CDR1 SQVTM, CDR2 ANQGSEA.